The entry below gives a single T cell receptor beta chain sequence along with its context. The target of this receptor is not known. The sample holds no much larger clone one base away, and base qualities are not on file. These data come from a study of blood T cell repertoires in COVID-19 (dated by TCRdb to between 2020 and 2021). Context from the whole study: Samples from collaborators originated in the United States, Italy and Spain and spanned both the acute and convalescent phases of COVID-19. Where available, HLA class I and class II types were taken from metadata supplied by the sample provider and were not determined by assay-based typing. The material from the prospective study consisted of cDNA or gDNA derived from T cells, B-cell-depleted T cells, or PBMCs. Sample metadata almost always included a de-identified subject ID, COVID-19 status, age in years and sex. The repertoires were made available in a free public database intended to serve as a resource for research on the immune response to SARS-CoV-2. Subjects who had been exposed to COVID-19, were actively infected with it, or had recovered from it provided the deeply sampled blood TCRbeta repertoires that made up the dataset. Samples came from the ongoing ImmuneRACE study (first 160 participants) plus 1,254 subjects from 6 global collaborators. The investigation overall reported the following: The amount of clinical and demographic metadata varied by source and participant and was provided uncurated.

The immunoSEQ Assay, a bias-controlled multiplex PCR, was used to amplify TCRbeta CDR3 regions from genomic DNA. From the authors' description of their analysis: The number of nucleated cells in each sample was estimated by amplification of reference gene primers within the assay. Sequence reads were collapsed and filtered to measure the absolute abundance of every unique TCRbeta CDR3 rearrangement. For each sample, productive Simpson clonality was calculated by taking the square root of Simpson's diversity index across productive rearrangements. TCRdb carries this immuneACCESS record with in-frame sequences only. Its versions omit some clonotypes, under half of them owing to an unresolved V gene in the studies checked, with the rest unexplained. D and trimming were read from the DNA, whereas the V and J calls and clone size are those reported in that table. This sample holds approximately 63,000 clones; 86% were observed only once. Jointly, the top ten make up approximately 1.2% of the sample.

The CDR3 sequence holds 15 residues, the cysteine and phenylalanine included. This entry keeps only the CDR3 DNA: 45 bases, framed from base 1. The germline V gene (reference sequence) provides CDR1 SGHNT and CDR2 YYREEE. Clipping removes 0 bases from V and 9 bases from J, with 8 as the unmatched junction base count. Collaborating institutions collected whole blood in K2EDTA tubes following their own protocols. For TCRbeta analysis, collaborators shipped samples in one of three forms: frozen whole blood, isolated PBMCs, or DNA extracted from either of those sample types. The V gene is TRBV5-4 and the J gene is TRBJ2-1; TRBD1 lines up with 8 middle nucleotides. The sequence was collected from an elderly woman with acute or convalescent COVID-19. Specimen: peripheral blood. Here the CDR3 is given as CASSLGQGSLGEQFF. The nucleotide sequence reads TGTGCCAGCAGCTTGGGACAGGGGAGCCTAGGTGAGCAGTTCTTC. Extended through the reference TRBV5-4 and TRBJ2-1 proteins, this CDR3 yields the full variable domain: ETGVTQSPTHLIKTRGQQVTLRCSSQSGHNTVSWYQQALGQGPQFIFQYYREEENGRGNFPPRFSGLQFPNYSSELNVNALELDDSALYLCASSLGQGSLGEQFFGPGTRLTVL.